This T cell receptor beta chain was documented in a study of graft-versus-host responses after intestinal transplantation. Study as a whole: Recipients had transplants, and these were multivisceral, liver-intestinal, or isolated intestinal.

Remarks on this clone: Its target is unknown.

The repertoire was sequenced with immunoSEQ multiplex PCR; TCRdb's copy has only in-frame clones and lacks some. The sample lists 15,000 to 20,000 clones; 65% to 90% were seen once. The study's findings and limits: Circulating GvH clones peaking coincided with falling HvG clones soon after transplant. Graft-donor T cell macrochimerism in patients accompanied high graft-versus-host to host-versus-graft clonal ratios in allografts. GvH clones appeared in recipient marrow, some first in ileum or blood.

Both intraepithelial and lamina propria lymphocytes were released by processing graft tissue. V dropped 0 bases and J dropped 7; count of bases not matched to a gene: 4. The CDR3 is 16 residues long. Per germline, CDR1 MGHRA and CDR2 YSYEKL. This sequence joins TRBV4-1 and TRBJ1-6, with 9 bases identical to TRBD1. The TCR comes from a human patient who received an intestinal transplant, so some T cells may come from the graft donor. The material sequenced was ileum tissue, taken around 580 days after intestinal transplantation. CDR3 sequence reads: CASSQDLGTGNSPLHF. As DNA, the CDR3 is TGCGCCAGCAGCCAAGATCTTGGGACAGGGAATTCACCCCTCCACTTT.